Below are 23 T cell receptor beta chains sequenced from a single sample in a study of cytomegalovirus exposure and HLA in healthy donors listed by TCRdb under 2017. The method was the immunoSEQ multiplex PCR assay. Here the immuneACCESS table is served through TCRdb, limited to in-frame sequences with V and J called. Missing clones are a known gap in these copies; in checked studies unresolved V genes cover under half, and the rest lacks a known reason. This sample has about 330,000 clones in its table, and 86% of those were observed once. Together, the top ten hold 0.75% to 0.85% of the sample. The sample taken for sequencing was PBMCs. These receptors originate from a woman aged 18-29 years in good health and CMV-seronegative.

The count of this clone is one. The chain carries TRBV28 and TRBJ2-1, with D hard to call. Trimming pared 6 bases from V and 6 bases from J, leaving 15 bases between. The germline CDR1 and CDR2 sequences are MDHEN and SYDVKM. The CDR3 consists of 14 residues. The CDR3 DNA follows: TGTGCCAGCAGCCCCCCAGCCAGAGGCAATGAGCAGTTCTTC. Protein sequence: CASSPPARGNEQFF. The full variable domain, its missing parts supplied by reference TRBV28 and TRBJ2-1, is DVKVTQSSRYLVKRTGEKVFLECVQDMDHENMFWYRQDPGLGLRLIYFSYDVKMKEKGDIPEGYSVSREKKERFSLILESASTNQTSMYLCASSPPARGNEQFFGPGTRLTVL.

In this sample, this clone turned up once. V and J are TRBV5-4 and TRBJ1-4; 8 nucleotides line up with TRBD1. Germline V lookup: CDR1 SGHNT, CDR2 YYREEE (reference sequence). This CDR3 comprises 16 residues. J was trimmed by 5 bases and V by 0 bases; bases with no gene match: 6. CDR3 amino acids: CASSLGTDRVNEKLFF. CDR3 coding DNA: TGTGCCAGCAGCTTGGGTACGGACAGGGTGAATGAAAAACTGTTTTTT.

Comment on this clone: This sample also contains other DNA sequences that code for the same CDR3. Written as DNA, the CDR3 is TGTGCCAGCAGCCCTAGCGGGAGCTCCTACAATGAGCAGTTCTTC. Protein product: CASSPSGSSYNEQFF. The rearrangement links TRBV7-6 to TRBJ2-1; 10 nucleotides match TRBD2. Looked up from germline, CDR1 is SGHVS and CDR2 is FNYEAQ. CDR3 length: 15 amino acids. V shed 5 bases, J shed 0 bases, and the junction held 1 base outside the gene matches.

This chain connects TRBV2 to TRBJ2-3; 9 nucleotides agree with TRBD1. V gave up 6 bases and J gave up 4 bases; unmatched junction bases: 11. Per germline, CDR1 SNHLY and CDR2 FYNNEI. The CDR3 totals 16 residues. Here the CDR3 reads CASRVQGAESSDTQYF. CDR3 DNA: TGTGCCAGCAGAGTACAGGGGGCAGAGTCGTCAGATACGCAGTATTTT.

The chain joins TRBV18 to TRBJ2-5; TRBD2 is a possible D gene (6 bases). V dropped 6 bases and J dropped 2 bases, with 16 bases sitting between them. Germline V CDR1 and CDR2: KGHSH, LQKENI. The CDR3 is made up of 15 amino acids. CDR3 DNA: TGTGCCAGCTCCCCTCGGGGAGGTGGACAAGAGACCCAGTACTTC. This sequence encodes CASSPRGGGQETQYF.

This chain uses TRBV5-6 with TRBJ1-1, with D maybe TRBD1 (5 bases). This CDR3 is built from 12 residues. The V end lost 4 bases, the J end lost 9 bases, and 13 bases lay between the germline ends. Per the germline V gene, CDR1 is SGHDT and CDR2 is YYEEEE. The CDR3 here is CASSTGGVQAFF. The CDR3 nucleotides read TGTGCCAGCAGCACCGGGGGGGTGCAAGCTTTCTTT.

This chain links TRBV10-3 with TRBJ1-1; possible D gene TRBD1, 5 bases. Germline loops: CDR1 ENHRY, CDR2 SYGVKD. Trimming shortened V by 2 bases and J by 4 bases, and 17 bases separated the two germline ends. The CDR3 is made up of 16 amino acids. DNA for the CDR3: TGTGCCATCAGTGAGAGGGAGGGGTTCGGTTTCACTGAAGCTTTCTTT. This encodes CAISEREGFGFTEAFF.

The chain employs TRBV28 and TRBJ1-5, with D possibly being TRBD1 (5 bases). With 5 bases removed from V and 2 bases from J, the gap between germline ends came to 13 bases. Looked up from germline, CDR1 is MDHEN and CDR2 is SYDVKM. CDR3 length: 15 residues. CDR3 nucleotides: TGTGCCAGCAGTCCCCTCGGGGGGGGCAATCAGCCCCAGCATTTT. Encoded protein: CASSPLGGGNQPQHF. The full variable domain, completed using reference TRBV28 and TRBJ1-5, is DVKVTQSSRYLVKRTGEKVFLECVQDMDHENMFWYRQDPGLGLRLIYFSYDVKMKEKGDIPEGYSVSREKKERFSLILESASTNQTSMYLCASSPLGGGNQPQHFGDGTRLSIL.

Written as DNA, the CDR3 is TGTGCCTGGAGTGTCGGGAGGGCCGGAGAGACCCAGTACTTC. Residues: CAWSVGRAGETQYF. The V call is TRBV30, the J call TRBJ2-5, with 8 bases that match TRBD2. This CDR3 is 14 amino acids long. Germline V gives CDR1 GTSNPN, CDR2 SVGIG (reference sequence). V was pared by 0 bases and J by 4 bases, with 4 bases of the junction left unmatched.

This chain's CDR3 is CASSRPGREQYF. The CDR3, as DNA: TGTGCCAGCAGCCGCCCGGGTCGCGAGCAGTACTTC. This sequence joins TRBV7-3 and TRBJ2-7; no firm D call. Germline V gene data show CDR1 as SGHTA and CDR2 as FQGTGA. The CDR3 covers 12 residues. V lost 5 bases and J lost 6, with 11 bases in between.

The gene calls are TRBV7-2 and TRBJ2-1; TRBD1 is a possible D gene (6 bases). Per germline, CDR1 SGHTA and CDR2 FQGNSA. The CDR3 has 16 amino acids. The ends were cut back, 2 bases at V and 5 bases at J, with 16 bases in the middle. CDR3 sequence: CASSLFGTGKNNEQFF. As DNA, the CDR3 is TGTGCCAGCAGCTTATTTGGAACAGGGAAGAACAATGAGCAGTTCTTC.

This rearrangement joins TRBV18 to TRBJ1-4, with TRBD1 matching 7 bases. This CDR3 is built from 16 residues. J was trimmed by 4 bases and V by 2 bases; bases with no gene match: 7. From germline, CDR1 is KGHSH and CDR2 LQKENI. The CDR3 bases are TGTGCCAGCTCACCAGCTCAGACAGGGAATAATGAAAAACTGTTTTTT. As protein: CASSPAQTGNNEKLFF.

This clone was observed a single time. This CDR3 is CASSPGRLANEQFF. The CDR3 DNA reads as TGTGCCAGCAGCCCCGGCCGACTAGCCAATGAGCAGTTCTTC. The gene calls are TRBV2 and TRBJ2-1; 7 bases agree with TRBD2. This CDR3 is 14 amino acids long. With 6 bases clipped from V and 6 bases from J, the junction kept 8 bases outside the gene matches. Per germline, CDR1 SNHLY and CDR2 FYNNEI.

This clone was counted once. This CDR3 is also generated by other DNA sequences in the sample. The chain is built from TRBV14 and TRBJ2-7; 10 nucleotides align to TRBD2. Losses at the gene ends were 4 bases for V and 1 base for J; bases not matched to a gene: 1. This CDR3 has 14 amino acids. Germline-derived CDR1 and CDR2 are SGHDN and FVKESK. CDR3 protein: CASSRTSGSYEQYF. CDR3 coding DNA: TGTGCCAGCAGCCGGACTAGCGGTTCCTACGAGCAGTACTTC.

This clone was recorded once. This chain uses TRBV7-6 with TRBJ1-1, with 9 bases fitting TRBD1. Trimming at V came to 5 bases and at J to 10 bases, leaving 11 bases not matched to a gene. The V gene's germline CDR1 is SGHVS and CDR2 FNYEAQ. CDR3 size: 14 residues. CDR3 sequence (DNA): TGTGCCAGCAGCCCTCAGACAGGGGGTCTCATAGCTTTCTTT. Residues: CASSPQTGGLIAFF.

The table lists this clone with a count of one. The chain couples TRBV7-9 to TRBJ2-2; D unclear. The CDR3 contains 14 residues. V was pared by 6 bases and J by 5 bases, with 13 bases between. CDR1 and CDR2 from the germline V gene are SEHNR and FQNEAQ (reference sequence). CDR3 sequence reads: CASSSSWPTGELFF. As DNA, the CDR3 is TGTGCCAGCAGTTCGTCGTGGCCAACCGGGGAGCTGTTTTTT.

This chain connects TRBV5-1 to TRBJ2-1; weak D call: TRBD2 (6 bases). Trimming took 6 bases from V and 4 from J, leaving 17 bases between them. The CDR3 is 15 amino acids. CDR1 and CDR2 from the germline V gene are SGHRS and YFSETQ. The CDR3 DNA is TGCGCCAGCACCGCGGCGGGACTGACGTACAATGAGCAGTTCTTC. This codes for CASTAAGLTYNEQFF.

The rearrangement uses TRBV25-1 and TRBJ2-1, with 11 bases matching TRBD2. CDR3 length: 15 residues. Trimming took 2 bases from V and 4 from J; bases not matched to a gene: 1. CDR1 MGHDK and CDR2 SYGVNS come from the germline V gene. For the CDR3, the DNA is TGTGCCAGCAGTGAAACTAGCGGGGGTTACAATGAGCAGTTCTTC. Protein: CASSETSGGYNEQFF.

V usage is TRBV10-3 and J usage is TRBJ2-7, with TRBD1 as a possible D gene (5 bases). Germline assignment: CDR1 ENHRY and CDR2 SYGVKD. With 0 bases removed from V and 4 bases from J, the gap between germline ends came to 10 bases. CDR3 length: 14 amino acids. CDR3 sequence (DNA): TGTGCCATCAGTGAGTCTTGGGGCGGTTACGAGCAGTACTTC. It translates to CAISESWGGYEQYF.

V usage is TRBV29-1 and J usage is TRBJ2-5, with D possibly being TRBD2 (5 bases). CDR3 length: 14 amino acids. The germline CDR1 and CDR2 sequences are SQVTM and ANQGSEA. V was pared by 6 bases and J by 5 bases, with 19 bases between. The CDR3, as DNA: TGCAGCGTCATTCCGGACGGCTCGGGGGAGACCCAGTACTTC. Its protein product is CSVIPDGSGETQYF. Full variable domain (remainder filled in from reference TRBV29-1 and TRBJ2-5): SAVISQKPSRDICQRGTSLTIQCQVDSQVTMMFWYRQQPGQSLTLIATANQGSEATYESGFVIDKFPISRPNLTFSTLTVSNMSPEDSSIYLCSVIPDGSGETQYFGPGTRLLVL.

The CDR3 nucleotides are TGTGCCAGCAGTGACTCCGGGAGCGTCGGGGGGCCCGATGAGCAGTTCTTC. As protein: CASSDSGSVGGPDEQFF. The rearrangement links TRBV6-4 to TRBJ2-1, with a tentative D call TRBD2 (7 bases). This CDR3 is built from 17 residues. V shed 0 bases and J shed 8 bases, with 20 bases lying between them. CDR1 and CDR2 (germline): MRHNA, SNTAGT.

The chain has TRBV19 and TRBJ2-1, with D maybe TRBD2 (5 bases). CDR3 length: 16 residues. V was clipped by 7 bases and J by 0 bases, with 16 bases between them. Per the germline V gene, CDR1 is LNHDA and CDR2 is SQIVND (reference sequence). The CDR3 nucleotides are TGTGCCAGTACTCGCGGCGGGTCCACCTCCTACAATGAGCAGTTCTTC. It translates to CASTRGGSTSYNEQFF.

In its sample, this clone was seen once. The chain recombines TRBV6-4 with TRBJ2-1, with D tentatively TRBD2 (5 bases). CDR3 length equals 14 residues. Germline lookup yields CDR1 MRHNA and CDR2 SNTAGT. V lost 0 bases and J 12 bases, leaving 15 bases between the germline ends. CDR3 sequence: CASSDSARPEGQFF. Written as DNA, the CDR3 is TGTGCCAGCAGTGACTCGGCACGACCCGAGGGGCAGTTCTTC.